This TCR beta chain stems from a study of blood T cell repertoires in COVID-19. Produced via immunoSEQ multiplex PCR; TCRdb's table is partial and in-frame only. The sample records under 150,000 clones, approximately 80% being singletons. Germline loops: CDR1 LGHDT, CDR2 YNNKEL (reference sequence). The CDR3 extends over 12 amino acids. Trimming took 3 bases from V and 3 from J, leaving 3 bases between them. This clonotype originated in a man between 65 and 80 years old with acute or convalescent COVID-19. The J gene is TRBJ1-5, the V gene TRBV3-1 (or the pseudogene TRBV3-2); no definite D call. The sample was peripheral blood. As DNA, the CDR3 is TGTGCCAGCAGCCAGTACAATCAGCCCCAGCATTTT. This codes for CASSQYNQPQHF.